The 7 T cell receptor beta chains listed next were all sequenced from one sample in a study of regulatory T cells in long-lasting Graves disease. CDR3-region Arm-PCR and iRepertoire HTBI primers produced the TCR beta libraries. TCRdb re-called the multiplex PCR reads with MiXCR, one entry per CDR3 protein. This table holds roughly 500,000 distinct CDR3 sequences, 20% to 25% found once. Documented time point: persistent/refractory GD, antithyroid drugs over 5 years with positive TRAb. RNA extracted from PBMCs served as the sequencing template. The sequences come from peripheral blood mononuclear cells (PBMCs), collected when the disease was refractory, from a patient treated with antithyroid drugs. Receptors were obtained from a female donor with Graves disease.

This clonotype was counted a few times. The chain links TRBV7-2 to TRBJ2-2, with D unclear. CDR1 and CDR2 from the germline V gene are SGHTA and FQGNSA. The CDR3 has 16 residues. Trimming took off 5 bases at V and 2 bases at J, with 15 bases between the two ends. The CDR3 protein is CASSPQLEYNTGELFF. CDR3 in DNA: TGTGCCAGCAGCCCCCAGTTAGAGTACAACACCGGGGAGCTGTTTTTT.

Concerning this clonotype: A much larger clone differs from this one at a single base, so this may be a read error. V and J are TRBV11-2 and TRBJ1-6; D uncertain. The CDR3 has 17 amino acids. Germline values: CDR1 SGHAT, CDR2 FQNNGV. CDR3: CANSLSGESSYNSPLHF. CDR3 sequence (DNA): TGTGCCAACAGCCTCAGCGGGGAAAGCTCCTATAATTCACCCCTCCACTTT.

The genes are TRBV19 and TRBJ2-2; unclear D gene. In germline, CDR1 is LNHDA, CDR2 SQIVND (reference sequence). This CDR3 is built from 14 residues. Trimming shortened V by 4 bases and J by 0 bases, and 6 bases separated the two germline ends. DNA of the CDR3: TGTGCCAGTAGTAAGCGTCCGAACACCGGGGAGCTGTTTTTT. This encodes CASSKRPNTGELFF.

This clonotype has only a few counts. The rearrangement links TRBV27 to TRBJ2-7; possible D gene TRBD1, 6 bases. Trimming left V 5 bases short and J 5 bases short, with 28 bases between. Germline assignment: CDR1 MNHEY and CDR2 SMNVEV (reference sequence). This CDR3 is 18 amino acids long. The CDR3 loop is CASSRRTVDRIPGHEQYF. The CDR3 DNA is TGTGCCAGCAGTCGAAGGACAGTTGACCGTATACCTGGACACGAGCAGTACTTC.

This chain uses TRBV20-1 with TRBJ2-5; no reliable D call. Germline CDR1 and CDR2: DFQATT and SNEGSKA (reference sequence). V dropped 5 bases and J dropped 2 bases, with 12 bases sitting between them. The CDR3 spans 13 residues. The chain's CDR3 is CSASVGPQETQYF. The DNA of the CDR3 is TGCAGTGCTTCAGTCGGGCCTCAAGAGACCCAGTACTTC.

The chain carries TRBV19 and TRBJ2-5, with 8 bases identical to TRBD1. Unmatched junction bases numbered 9, after V lost 6 bases and J lost 3 bases. The CDR3 contains 15 residues. CDR1 and CDR2 (germline): LNHDA, SQIVND (reference sequence). The CDR3: CASSGDRGGKETQYF. The CDR3, as DNA: TGTGCCAGTAGCGGCGACAGGGGAGGAAAAGAGACCCAGTACTTC.

V and J are TRBV20-1 and TRBJ1-2; 7 nucleotides align to TRBD1. CDR3 length: 14 amino acids. J was trimmed by 5 bases and V by 4 bases; bases with no gene match: 10. Per the germline V gene, CDR1 is DFQATT and CDR2 is SNEGSKA (reference sequence). The CDR3 bases are TGCAGTGCTACCCGGGACAGTAAGGGATATGGCTACACCTTC. This codes for CSATRDSKGYGYTF.